Following are 22 T cell receptor beta chains from one sample sequenced in a study of T cells expressing NK-cell markers. With the 5' RACE reads reprocessed, TCRdb shows one record per CDR3 protein and no DNA. The table for this sample gives 350,000 to 450,000 distinct CDR3 sequences. The material sequenced was blood T cells: a sorted CD56 or NKG2C T cell subset, CD4+ or CD8+ T cells, or bulk PBMC T cells (not recorded which). Receptors were obtained from a man aged 18-70 years in good health.

This chain uses TRBV18 with TRBJ2-1; no DNA is available, so the TRBD2 call from TCRdb remains unchecked. This CDR3 has 17 residues. Germline CDR1 and CDR2: KGHSH and LQKENI. CDR3 sequence: CASSPPGGSAGLNEQFF.

The chain employs TRBV6-5 and TRBJ2-3. From germline, CDR1 is MNHEY and CDR2 SVGAGI. This CDR3 is built from 11 residues. CDR3: CATEVANTQYF.

The V call is TRBV7-8, the J call TRBJ1-6; the D call from TCRdb, TRBD1, cannot be confirmed without DNA. The CDR3 runs to 18 residues. CDR1 and CDR2 (germline): SGHVS, FQNEAQ. CDR3 sequence reads: CASSLERGQGGPNSPLHF.

This chain uses TRBV9 with TRBJ2-3. The CDR3 sequence is 13 residues long. Germline V gene data show CDR1 as SGDLS and CDR2 as YYNGEE. The CDR3 sequence is CASSVAGTDTQYF.

J is TRBJ2-3 and V is TRBV14; checking the TCRdb D call of TRBD1 is not possible without DNA. This CDR3 is built from 16 residues. Looked up from germline, CDR1 is SGHDN and CDR2 is FVKESK. This CDR3 is CASSQELAPRTDTQYF.

The chain recombines TRBV12-3 or TRBV12-4 with TRBJ1-2; TCRdb calls TRBD1, which cannot be checked without DNA. CDR3 size: 14 residues. CDR3 loop: CASSPLLTNYGYTF.

The rearrangement uses TRBV12-3 or TRBV12-4 and TRBJ1-2; lacking DNA, the TRBD1 call made by TCRdb goes unchecked. This CDR3 region has 14 residues. CDR3 protein: CATNPDIPNYGYTF.

This chain links TRBV7-2 with TRBJ2-3; TCRdb names TRBD1, which stays unverified in the absence of DNA. Germline CDR1 is SGHTA and CDR2 is FQGNSA. The CDR3 consists of 17 residues. The chain's CDR3 is CASSLAYGGAGADTQYF.

The chain carries TRBV28 and TRBJ2-6; TCRdb designates TRBD1, a call that cannot be tested without DNA. CDR3 length equals 15 residues. Germline V CDR1 and CDR2: MDHEN, SYDVKM. This chain's CDR3 is CASSFGQSGANVLTF.

The genes are TRBV6-5 and TRBJ1-4; the TCRdb D gene call, TRBD1, has no DNA to confirm it. This CDR3 comprises 15 residues. Germline lookup yields CDR1 MNHEY and CDR2 SVGAGI. The chain's CDR3 is CASRPRRTGFEKLFF.

This chain connects TRBV6-1 to TRBJ2-7; TCRdb returns TRBD1, unconfirmable since there is no DNA. The CDR3 spans 11 residues. The germline gives CDR1 MNHNS, CDR2 SASEGT. The CDR3: CAAGEGYEQYF.

This chain links TRBV10-3 with TRBJ1-2; absent DNA, TCRdb's TRBD1 call cannot be checked. The CDR3 sequence is 15 residues long. Germline CDR1 ENHRY, CDR2 SYGVKD. CDR3 loop: CAISDPGESSYGYTF.

The V and J genes are TRBV12-3 or TRBV12-4 and TRBJ2-2; without DNA, the TCRdb call of TRBD1 cannot be checked. This CDR3 spans 15 amino acids. The CDR3 here is CASTPGGDLGWELFF.

This sequence joins TRBV10-3 and TRBJ2-2; TCRdb returns TRBD1, unconfirmable since there is no DNA. This CDR3 region has 16 residues. Germline V CDR1 and CDR2: ENHRY, SYGVKD. CDR3 protein: CAISETGTGNTGELFF.

This chain links TRBV5-1 with TRBJ2-3; the TCRdb call, TRBD2, lacks DNA for checking. The germline gives CDR1 SGHRS, CDR2 YFSETQ. The CDR3 totals 19 residues. The CDR3: CASSAGLAGGFSSTDTQYF.

V gene TRBV18 combines with J gene TRBJ2-2. The CDR3 contains 16 residues. CDR1 KGHSH and CDR2 LQKENI come from the germline V gene. The chain's CDR3 is CASSFASGVDTGELFF.

The chain uses TRBV12-3 or TRBV12-4 and TRBJ1-3. The CDR3 loop spans 18 amino acids. The CDR3 protein is CASSFGRSSTNSGNTIYF.

This sequence joins TRBV5-1 and TRBJ1-2; the TCRdb D gene call, TRBD1, has no DNA to confirm it. CDR1 and CDR2 from the germline V gene are SGHRS and YFSETQ. This CDR3 is built from 15 residues. The CDR3: CASSLVTGLNYGYTF.

CDR3: CSASPGQAGNTIYF. The chain carries TRBV20-1 and TRBJ1-3; no DNA is available, so the TRBD1 call from TCRdb remains unchecked. Germline CDR1 DFQATT, CDR2 SNEGSKA (reference sequence). CDR3 length: 14 residues.

J is TRBJ1-4 and V is TRBV6-5; the D gene TCRdb calls, TRBD1, cannot be checked with no DNA. This CDR3 comprises 15 residues. Looked up from germline, CDR1 is MNHEY and CDR2 is SVGAGI. CDR3 sequence reads: CASSYSRRGNEKLFF.

This chain uses TRBV5-6 with TRBJ1-4; the D call of TRBD1 rests on TCRdb alone, since no DNA is present to check it. The length of the CDR3 is 17 residues. Germline CDR1 is SGHDT and CDR2 is YYEEEE. This CDR3 is CASSPMGHRGGGEKLFF.

The chain is built from TRBV4-2 and TRBJ2-2. The germline gives CDR1 LGHNA, CDR2 YNFKEQ. The CDR3 loop spans 12 amino acids. CDR3 in amino acids: CASSRYSGELFF.